The clone carrying this T cell receptor beta chain was counted many times. As yet, its antigen is unknown. This sample is part of a study of Graves' ophthalmopathy and Graves' hyperthyroidism. Study-level background: Sampling took place at initial diagnosis, with peripheral blood obtained before any treatment. General study findings and limits: Ophthalmopathy could be told apart from stable hyperthyroidism by a 13-signature model (87.88% sensitivity, 80% to 84% specificity). The authors also found most expanded thyroid clonotypes above 0.001 frequency in blood.

The CDR3 spans 14 residues. Germline-derived CDR1 and CDR2 are MNHNS and SASEGT. Between the trimmed V and J ends, which lost 0 bases and 6 bases, there was a span of 12 bases. The TCR beta CDR3 regions underwent amplification from RNA transcripts. First-round RT-PCR relied on HTBI primers, and a second-round multiplex PCR came next. TCRdb fed the multiplex PCR reads into MiXCR, producing one record per CDR3 protein. The sample has about 220,000 distinct CDR3 sequences; around a fifth are singletons. The specimen was peripheral blood. The sequence came from a woman between 45 and 65 years old with Graves' ophthalmopathy. The chain has TRBV6-1 and TRBJ2-7, with D maybe TRBD2 (7 bases). The CDR3: CASSEAGGDSEQYF. In nucleotides, the CDR3 is TGTGCCAGCAGTGAAGCAGGGGGGGACTCCGAGCAGTACTTC.